This TCR beta chain emerged from a study of blood T cells in healthy people across ages. The CDR3 has 12 residues. Germline V gene sequence: CDR1 MNHNS, CDR2 SASEGT. The V gene lost 8 bases and the J gene lost 0 bases, with 8 bases spanning the gap. Primers used in a second PCR of about 6 to 11 cycles were a sample-barcoded 5' primer and a J-beta primer mix. TCRdb ran MiXCR on the 5' RACE reads and lists one entry per CDR3 protein. The sample has 1.5 million or so distinct CDR3 sequences, 42% seen once. This clonotype was counted many times. The sequence derives from a woman aged 18-29 years in good health. The chain combines TRBV6-1 with TRBJ2-7; D gene ambiguous. Sequencing was performed on blood. The CDR3 is CASGPSSYEQYF. The CDR3 DNA follows: TGTGCCAGCGGCCCCAGCTCCTACGAGCAGTACTTC.